The next 3 T cell receptor beta chains were all read from a single sample in a study of CD8 T cells in ankylosing spondylitis. Findings of the study overall: Characteristic, it appeared, of ankylosing spondylitis blood was a TCR beta motif of roughly eight highly homologous variants.

The antigens of these receptors remain unknown. A single record per CDR3 protein comes from TCRdb applying MiXCR to the 5' RACE reads. The sample lists hundreds of thousands of distinct CDR3 sequences, about 11% occurring once. Material for sequencing was blood, either unsorted or a sorted T cell fraction (not recorded which). These TCRs come from a male donor with ankylosing spondylitis.

This chain links TRBV7-8 with TRBJ1-1, with D possibly TRBD1 on 5 matching bases. V was pared by 7 bases and J by 1 base, with 19 bases between. Per germline, CDR1 SGHVS and CDR2 FQNEAQ. There are 16 residues in the CDR3. CDR3 loop: CASILLRDGKNTEAFF. CDR3 coding DNA: TGTGCCAGCATCCTACTCCGGGACGGAAAGAACACTGAAGCTTTCTTT.

The chain combines TRBV6-2 or TRBV6-3 with TRBJ2-7; the match to TRBD1 covers 7 bases. This CDR3 spans 14 amino acids. Germline assignment: CDR1 MNHEY and CDR2 SVGEGT. J was trimmed by 0 bases and V by 11 bases; bases with no gene match: 10. This CDR3 reads CAAGGTAVSYEQYF. In DNA form, the CDR3 reads TGTGCCGCAGGGGGTACAGCCGTCTCCTACGAGCAGTACTTC.

This clonotype was counted many times. The chain has TRBV2 and TRBJ1-1; perhaps TRBD1 as D (5 bases). The V gene's germline CDR1 is SNHLY and CDR2 FYNNEI. The length of the CDR3 is 12 residues. Trimming left V 4 bases short and J 5 bases short, with 8 bases between. CDR3 bases: TGTGCCAGCAGTGCAGGGTTGACTGAAGCTTTCTTT. Encoded protein: CASSAGLTEAFF.